A selection of T cell receptor beta chains follows, all from one sample in a study of shared clonotypes between healthy human individuals. Method: immunoSEQ multiplex PCR; TCRdb's copy keeps in-frame clones and lacks some. The table shows some 1.5 million clones, with around 95% occurring only once. Sequencing was carried out using naive CD4+ T cells sorted from blood. The source of these receptors is a man aged 25-45 years in good health. CDR3s include the opening cysteine and the closing phenylalanine or tryptophan. The order of the fields is V gene, D gene, clone size, J gene, CDR3 DNA, CDR3 protein. D genes are given only for firm matches. For some rows the clone size is stated as once, few or many, or as a class when expanded; others skip it.

TRBV29-1	TRBD1	.	TRBJ2-1	TGCAGCGTTGAGTGGGACAGGGTCAATGAGCAGTTCTTC	CSVEWDRVNEQFF
TRBV6-1	.	.	TRBJ2-1	TGTGCCAGCAATGACAATGAGCAGTTCTTC	CASNDNEQFF
TRBV7-3	.	.	TRBJ2-1	TGTGCCAGCAGCGCCCACCGACTCTCCTACAATGAGCAGTTCTTC	CASSAHRLSYNEQFF
TRBV2	.	few	TRBJ2-7	TGTGCCAGCAAGTTAGGACAGAACTACGAGCAGTACTTC	CASKLGQNYEQYF
TRBV5-1	TRBD2	.	TRBJ2-7	TGCGCCAGCAGCAGGACTAGCGGGAGCGACGAGCAGTACTTC	CASSRTSGSDEQYF
TRBV5-1	.	.	TRBJ2-2	TGCGCCAGCAGCTGGTCTAGTAACACCGGGGAGCTGTTTTTT	CASSWSSNTGELFF
TRBV7-6	TRBD2	.	TRBJ2-2	TGTGCCAGCAGCTACGGGACTAGCGGGGGTGCGAACACCGGGGAGCTGTTTTTT	CASSYGTSGGANTGELFF
TRBV9	TRBD2	.	TRBJ2-1	TGTGCCAGCAGCCCGCGGACTAGCGGGAGTAATGAGCAGTTCTTC	CASSPRTSGSNEQFF
TRBV5-5	.	.	TRBJ2-1	TGTGCCAGCAGCAATTACAATGAGCAGTTCTTC	CASSNYNEQFF
TRBV2	.	once	TRBJ1-1	TGTGCCAGCCCCGGGGCTCCCAACCTAATGAACACTGAAGCTTTCTTT	CASPGAPNLMNTEAFF
TRBV19	TRBD2	.	TRBJ2-5	TGTGCCAGTAGTGCCGGGACTAAAGAGACCCAGTACTTC	CASSAGTKETQYF
TRBV2	.	.	TRBJ2-5	TGTGCCAGCAGGGTTGGGGAGACCCAGTACTTC	CASRVGETQYF
TRBV27	TRBD2	.	TRBJ2-1	TGTGCCAGCAGTTTATCCGACCTAGCGGGAGGAGTCTACAATGAGCAGTTCTTC	CASSLSDLAGGVYNEQFF
TRBV6-1	TRBD1	.	TRBJ2-7	TGTGCCAGCAGTGAGGACAGGGTCCGGTACGAGCAGTACTTC	CASSEDRVRYEQYF
TRBV19	.	.	TRBJ1-1	TGTGCCAGTAGTATCCTAGGCTTGAAAGCTTTCTTT	CASSILGLKAFF
TRBV7-2	.	.	TRBJ2-3	TGTGCCAGCAGCTTGTTTACAGATACGCAGTATTTT	CASSLFTDTQYF
TRBV5-3	TRBD2	.	TRBJ2-1	TGTGCCAGAAGCTTGGACGCGGGAGCAAACCAGTTCTTC	CARSLDAGANQFF
TRBV27	.	.	TRBJ2-4	TGTGCCAGCAGTCACAAAAACATTCAGTACTTC	CASSHKNIQYF
TRBV18	TRBD2	.	TRBJ2-1	TGTGCCAGCTCACCACAAGGACTAGTTCCCAATGAGCAGTTCTTC	CASSPQGLVPNEQFF
TRBV29-1	.	.	TRBJ2-1	TGCAGCGTTGGCCCAGCCTCCTCCTACAATGAGCAGTTCTTC	CSVGPASSYNEQFF
TRBV18	.	.	TRBJ2-7	TGTGCCAGCTCACCAGGGTATGGCTACGAGCAGTACTTC	CASSPGYGYEQYF
TRBV11-2	TRBD1	.	TRBJ2-5	TGTGCCAGCAGCCCAGGGGACAGGGTTGTCGAAGAGACCCAGTACTTC	CASSPGDRVVEETQYF
TRBV29-1	TRBD1	.	TRBJ2-3	TGCAGCGCTAGGGACAGACTCCGCACAGATACGCAGTATTTT	CSARDRLRTDTQYF
TRBV9	TRBD2	.	TRBJ2-1	TGTGCCAGCAGCGTAATGTCTAGCGGGACCAATGAGCAGTTCTTC	CASSVMSSGTNEQFF
TRBV9	.	.	TRBJ2-1	TGTGCCAGCAGCGCAACCACCCCGGGGCACAATGAGCAGTTCTTC	CASSATTPGHNEQFF
TRBV15	.	.	TRBJ2-2	TGTGCCACCAGCAGGGACATCCCGAACACCGGGGAGCTGTTTTTT	CATSRDIPNTGELFF
TRBV6-4	.	.	TRBJ1-2	TGTGCCACCCCCCCCCGGAACTATGGCTACACCTTC	CATPPRNYGYTF
TRBV5-1	TRBD1	.	TRBJ2-3	TGCGCCAGCAGCGCCGGGACAGGGGGGAGCACAGATACGCAGTATTTT	CASSAGTGGSTDTQYF
TRBV5-1	.	.	TRBJ2-7	TGCGCCAGCAGCTTGCAGGGTCAGGTTAGCTCCTACGAGCAGTACTTC	CASSLQGQVSSYEQYF
TRBV28	TRBD2	.	TRBJ2-7	TGTGCCAGCAGTTTTTCCCCTAGCGGGGGCAGCTCCTACGAGCAGTACTTC	CASSFSPSGGSSYEQYF
TRBV18	.	.	TRBJ2-1	TGTGCCAGCTCAATGGACGTTGGGGAGCAGTTCTTC	CASSMDVGEQFF
TRBV5-1	TRBD2	once	TRBJ2-5	TGCGCCAGCAGCTTGGCGGGAGGTTCCCAAGAGACCCAGTACTTC	CASSLAGGSQETQYF
TRBV7-2	TRBD2	.	TRBJ2-3	TGTGCCAGCAGCTTAGGCAGTCCTAGCGGGAGGGCCAACACAGATACGCAGTATTTT	CASSLGSPSGRANTDTQYF
TRBV28	TRBD2	once	TRBJ2-5	TGTGCCAGCAGTTTATCCAAAAACCATGAAAAGGGGACTAGCGGGAAGAAGACCCAGTACTTC	CASSLSKNHEKGTSGKKTQYF
TRBV18	TRBD1	.	TRBJ2-1	TGTGCCAGCTCACCAGGACAGGGGTTTGACAATGAGCAGTTCTTC	CASSPGQGFDNEQFF
TRBV10-3	TRBD1	.	TRBJ2-2	TGTGCCATCAGCTCGGGACAGTTTGTCGGGGAGCTGTTTTTT	CAISSGQFVGELFF
TRBV29-1	TRBD1	.	TRBJ2-3	TGCAGCGTTGCCGGGACAGGGGGACTAGATACGCAGTATTTT	CSVAGTGGLDTQYF
TRBV2	.	.	TRBJ1-5	TGTGCCAGCAGGCCCCAGGCGATGAATCAGCCCCAGCATTTT	CASRPQAMNQPQHF
TRBV5-4	.	.	TRBJ2-3	TGTGCCAGCAGCTTGGCCGGGGACTTAAGCACAGATACGCAGTATTTT	CASSLAGDLSTDTQYF
TRBV6-4	.	.	TRBJ1-1	TGTGCCAGCAGTGATCGACCTCGGTCTAACGGGAACACTGAAGCTTTCTTT	CASSDRPRSNGNTEAFF
TRBV7-3	.	once	TRBJ2-2	TGTGCCAGCAGCCCTCCAGTCGGGACCGGGGAGCTGTTTTTT	CASSPPVGTGELFF
TRBV11-2	.	once	TRBJ2-5	TGTGCCAGCAGCTTATGGCTACTAGCCCAGAGGTGGGAGACCCAGTACTTC	CASSLWLLAQRWETQYF
TRBV9	.	.	TRBJ2-7	TGTGCCAGCAGCGTAGGTTTAGTGGGCTCCTACGAGCAGTACTTC	CASSVGLVGSYEQYF
TRBV5-1	.	.	TRBJ2-5	TGCGCCAGCAAGAACCTGAAAACGACAGAAGAGACCCAGTACTTC	CASKNLKTTEETQYF
TRBV7-9	TRBD1	.	TRBJ2-7	TGTGCCAGCAGCTCCGGGACAGGGGGCTACGAGCAGTACTTC	CASSSGTGGYEQYF
TRBV10-2	.	.	TRBJ2-7	TGCGCCAGCAGTGAGACTATGTACGAGCAGTACTTC	CASSETMYEQYF
TRBV9	.	.	TRBJ2-3	TGTGCCAGCAGCTCCCCGGGGCTAGATACGCAGTATTTT	CASSSPGLDTQYF
TRBV9	.	.	TRBJ2-4	TGTGCCAGCAGCGTAGGGGAAAATAACATTCAGTACTTC	CASSVGENNIQYF
TRBV5-6	TRBD1	.	TRBJ2-7	TGTGCCAGCAGTTGGGACAGGGGTTCCGAGCAGTACTTC	CASSWDRGSEQYF
TRBV5-5	.	.	TRBJ1-5	TGTGCCAGCAGCTTGGAGTGGGGGGATCAGCCCCAGCATTTT	CASSLEWGDQPQHF